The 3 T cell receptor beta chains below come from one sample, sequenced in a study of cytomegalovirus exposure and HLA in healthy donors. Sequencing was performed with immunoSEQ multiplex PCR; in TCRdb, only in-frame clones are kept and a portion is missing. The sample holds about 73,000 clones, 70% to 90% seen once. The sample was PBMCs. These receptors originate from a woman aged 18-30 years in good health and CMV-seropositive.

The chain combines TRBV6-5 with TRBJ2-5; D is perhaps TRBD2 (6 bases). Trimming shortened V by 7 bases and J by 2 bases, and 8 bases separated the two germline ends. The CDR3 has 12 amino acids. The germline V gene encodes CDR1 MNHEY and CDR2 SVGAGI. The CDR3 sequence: CASNGGQETQYF. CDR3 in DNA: TGTGCCAGCAACGGGGGTCAAGAGACCCAGTACTTC.

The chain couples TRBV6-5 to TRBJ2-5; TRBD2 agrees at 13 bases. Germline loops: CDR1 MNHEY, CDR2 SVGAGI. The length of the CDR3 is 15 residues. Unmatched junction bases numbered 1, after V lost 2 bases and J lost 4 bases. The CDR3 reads CASSYRTSGGETQYF. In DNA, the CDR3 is TGTGCCAGCAGTTACCGGACTAGCGGGGGAGAGACCCAGTACTTC.

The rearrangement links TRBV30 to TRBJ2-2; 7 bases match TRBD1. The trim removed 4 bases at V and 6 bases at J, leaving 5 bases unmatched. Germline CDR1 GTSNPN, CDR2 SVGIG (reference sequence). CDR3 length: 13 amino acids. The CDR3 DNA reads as TGTGCCTGGACCAAAAGGGGGCCCGGGGAGCTGTTTTTT. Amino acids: CAWTKRGPGELFF.